This is a list of T cell receptor beta chains from one sample in a study of blood T cell repertoires in COVID-19. Data came from immunoSEQ multiplex PCR; TCRdb stores just in-frame clones and leaves some out. The table lists about 460,000 clones, approximately 86% of them singletons. Sequenced material: PBMCs or T cells enriched from blood (not recorded which). The receptors derive from a woman between 55 and 75 years old who had recovered from COVID-19. Both conserved end residues are part of each CDR3. The order of the fields is CDR3 DNA, CDR3 protein, J gene, V gene, clone size, D gene. The D gene is left open where the match is weak. Only part of the rows carry a size: once, few, many, or a class if the clone is expanded.

TGTGCCAGCTCACCAGGGGCCGGGCCCTACGAGCAGTACTTC,CASSPGAGPYEQYF,TRBJ2-7,TRBV18,once,-
TGTGCCATCAGTGCGGACAAGAATTCACCCCTCCACTTT,CAISADKNSPLHF,TRBJ1-6,TRBV10-3,-,-
TGTGCCAGCAATTTGGGGGGTCAGAGCTATGGCTACACCTTC,CASNLGGQSYGYTF,TRBJ1-2,TRBV5-6,-,-
TGTGCCAGCAGCCCCCGGCGGGGGGACAGGGTGAACACCGGGGAGCTGTTTTTT,CASSPRRGDRVNTGELFF,TRBJ2-2,TRBV7-2,-,-
TGTGCCAGCAGCTTGGCCAAGGGGGGAGGGAATCAGCCCCAGCATTTT,CASSLAKGGGNQPQHF,TRBJ1-5,TRBV5-8,-,-
TGTGCCAGCAGCCCAGGGCGAGGCTACACCTTC,CASSPGRGYTF,TRBJ1-2,TRBV5-8,-,-
TGTGCCAGCCCAGGGACAGGGTTCTATGGCTACACCTTC,CASPGTGFYGYTF,TRBJ1-2,TRBV2,-,TRBD1
TGCAGTGCTAGTTCGGCCATTCAAGGGGGAAATGAGCAGTTCTTC,CSASSAIQGGNEQFF,TRBJ2-1,TRBV20-1,-,-
TGTGCCTGGAACACAGGGGGCTATGGCTACACCTTC,CAWNTGGYGYTF,TRBJ1-2,TRBV30,few,TRBD1
TGCGCCAGCAGCCAGAGGGGACTAGCGGGGCAAGAGACCCAGTACTTC,CASSQRGLAGQETQYF,TRBJ2-5,TRBV4-1,-,TRBD2
TGTGCCAGCTCCTACTACAGGGAAAGAGGCTATGGCTACACCTTC,CASSYYRERGYGYTF,TRBJ1-2,TRBV19,-,-
TGTGCCAGCAGCCTCATCGCAGCGGGGGACACAGATACGCAGTATTTT,CASSLIAAGDTDTQYF,TRBJ2-3,TRBV4-2,-,TRBD2
TGTGCCAGCACTTTCTTCCAGGGTGTGAGTCAGCCCCAGCATTTT,CASTFFQGVSQPQHF,TRBJ1-5,TRBV2,-,-
TGTGCCAGCAGCTTGGGGGGGATCGGGACCCCTGGTCACTTC,CASSLGGIGTPGHF,TRBJ2-7,TRBV7-9,-,TRBD2
TGTGCCAGCAGTTTCCAGGGAACCACTGAAGCTTTCTTT,CASSFQGTTEAFF,TRBJ1-1,TRBV14,-,-
TGTGCCAGCAGCCGTTCACCACGAATCGACTTCTATGGCTACACCTTC,CASSRSPRIDFYGYTF,TRBJ1-2,TRBV27,-,-
TGCGCCAGCAGTGAGTCAGGCAGGGAGGCTGAAGCTTTCTTT,CASSESGREAEAFF,TRBJ1-1,TRBV10-1,few,-
TGTGCCAGCAGCTTACTAAGGGGTGGAGATACGCAGTATTTT,CASSLLRGGDTQYF,TRBJ2-3,TRBV7-2,-,-
TGTGCCAGCAGTAAACTTCTAGCGGGGGGGCCCAGGGAGACCCAGTACTTC,CASSKLLAGGPRETQYF,TRBJ2-5,TRBV2,-,TRBD2
TGTGCCAGCAGTGATTACTCCGGGGGGGGCGGTTACGATGAGCAGTTCTTC,CASSDYSGGGGYDEQFF,TRBJ2-1,TRBV2,-,TRBD2
TGTGCCAGAGTAGCGGGGGTAAAAGAGACCCAGTACTTC,CARVAGVKETQYF,TRBJ2-5,TRBV19,-,TRBD2
TGCAGCGTTGAAGTAGGGGCAGCCTACGAGCAGTACTTC,CSVEVGAAYEQYF,TRBJ2-7,TRBV29-1,-,-
TGTGCCAGCAGCTTAGCGACAGGGGTCGTTTCACCCCTCCACTTT,CASSLATGVVSPLHF,TRBJ1-6,TRBV11-2,-,TRBD1
TGTGCCAGCAGCTTGACTAGCGGGGGAGGGACCCAGTACTTC,CASSLTSGGGTQYF,TRBJ2-5,TRBV7-2,-,TRBD2
TGTGCCAGTAGGCCAGGGGGACCCGTCGGTACGCAGTATTTT,CASRPGGPVGTQYF,TRBJ2-3,TRBV19,-,TRBD1
TGTGCTTCTTCAAGGTACAGGGGGGGGAATAGCAATCAGCCCCAGCATTTT,CASSRYRGGNSNQPQHF,TRBJ1-5,TRBV27,-,TRBD1
TGTGCCAGTAGTACAGGGGCCTTGTACAATGAGCAGTTCTTC,CASSTGALYNEQFF,TRBJ2-1,TRBV19,-,-
TGTGCCAGCAGCCCGGGTCCTCCTTCCAATAATTCACCCCTCCACTTT,CASSPGPPSNNSPLHF,TRBJ1-6,TRBV5-4,-,-
TGTGCCAGCAGCCAGGGTTACTCTGGAAACACCATATATTTT,CASSQGYSGNTIYF,TRBJ1-3,TRBV11-3,-,-
TGTGCCAGCAGTTTCGGGGGGGGCACCGGGGAGCTGTTTTTT,CASSFGGGTGELFF,TRBJ2-2,TRBV27,-,TRBD2
TGTGCCAGCAGCCAAGGCTGGGGGCCGATCTATGGCTACACCTTC,CASSQGWGPIYGYTF,TRBJ1-2,TRBV3-1/TRBV3-2,-,-
TGTGCCAGCAGCTTGACTAGCGGGGGCAATGAGCAGTTCTTC,CASSLTSGGNEQFF,TRBJ2-1,TRBV7-2,-,TRBD2
TGCGCCAGCTGCAAGGGGGACTCTGGGGCCAACGTCCTGACTTTC,CASCKGDSGANVLTF,TRBJ2-6,TRBV5-1,-,-
TGTGCCAGTAGTGCGGGTTCAGAGACCCAGTACTTC,CASSAGSETQYF,TRBJ2-5,TRBV19,-,-
TGCGCCAGCAGCCAAGAGACCGGGAGGGGCACTGAAGCTTTCTTT,CASSQETGRGTEAFF,TRBJ1-1,TRBV4-1,few,-
TGTGCTAGTGGCCTCCCCCAGGTGCCCCAGCATTTT,CASGLPQVPQHF,TRBJ1-5,TRBV12-5,-,-
TGTGCCAGTTCAAGAATCAGGAGGGCCTACGAGCAGTACTTC,CASSRIRRAYEQYF,TRBJ2-7,TRBV6-5,once,-
TGTGCCTGGAGTGGACCGCTAGGCTCCTATAATTCACCCCTCCACTTT,CAWSGPLGSYNSPLHF,TRBJ1-6,TRBV30,-,-
TGTGCCAGCAGCGCCGGACAGGGTAGTGAAAAACTGTTTTTT,CASSAGQGSEKLFF,TRBJ1-4,TRBV2,-,TRBD1
TGTGCCAGCAGTCCCAAAGAGACCCAGTACTTC,CASSPKETQYF,TRBJ2-5,TRBV2,-,-
TGTGCCAGCTCACCGGGGACAGGGAGCTCCTACAATGAGCAGTTCTTC,CASSPGTGSSYNEQFF,TRBJ2-1,TRBV18,-,TRBD1
TGTGCCAGTAGTATACTCGGGAACACTGAAGCTTTCTTT,CASSILGNTEAFF,TRBJ1-1,TRBV19,few,-
TGTGCCAGCACCGGGCTAGCGGGGGCAGTCGTCGGGGAGCTGTTTTTT,CASTGLAGAVVGELFF,TRBJ2-2,TRBV27,once,TRBD2
TGTGCCAGCAGCCCAGTACCTTCGGTCAACACTGAAGCTTTCTTT,CASSPVPSVNTEAFF,TRBJ1-1,TRBV6-2/TRBV6-3,-,-
TGTGCCAGCAGCCACTTCGTGGGGGGTGTGAACACTGAAGCTTTCTTT,CASSHFVGGVNTEAFF,TRBJ1-1,TRBV14,-,-
TGTGCCAGCAGCGGCCGCGGTGGCTACACCTTC,CASSGRGGYTF,TRBJ1-2,TRBV12-3/TRBV12-4,-,-
TGCGCCAGCAGTGGAGGGAACAGGGGGCGGAATGAGCAGTTCTTC,CASSGGNRGRNEQFF,TRBJ2-1,TRBV10-1,-,TRBD1
TGTGCCAGCACCTTGTCCCAGGGGAACACTGAAGCTTTCTTT,CASTLSQGNTEAFF,TRBJ1-1,TRBV6-5,-,-
TGTGCCAGCAGGCAGGGCAGTACTAAAGAAAAACTGTTTTTT,CASRQGSTKEKLFF,TRBJ1-4,TRBV6-5,-,-
TGTGCCAGCAGCGCCGTCCCGGGACAGGGGGCGGCCCTCCACTTT,CASSAVPGQGAALHF,TRBJ1-6,TRBV7-2,-,TRBD1